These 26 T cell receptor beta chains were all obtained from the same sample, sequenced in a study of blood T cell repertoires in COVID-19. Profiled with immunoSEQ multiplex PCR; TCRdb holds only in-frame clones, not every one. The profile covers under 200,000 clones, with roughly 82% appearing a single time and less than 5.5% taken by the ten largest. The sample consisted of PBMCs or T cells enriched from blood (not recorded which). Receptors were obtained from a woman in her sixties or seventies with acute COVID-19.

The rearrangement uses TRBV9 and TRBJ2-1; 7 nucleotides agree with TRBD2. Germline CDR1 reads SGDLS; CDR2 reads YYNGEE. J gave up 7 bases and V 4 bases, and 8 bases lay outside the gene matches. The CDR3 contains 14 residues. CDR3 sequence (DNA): TGTGCCAGCAGCTTCCGGACTAGTCAGAATGAGCAGTTCTTC. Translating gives CASSFRTSQNEQFF.

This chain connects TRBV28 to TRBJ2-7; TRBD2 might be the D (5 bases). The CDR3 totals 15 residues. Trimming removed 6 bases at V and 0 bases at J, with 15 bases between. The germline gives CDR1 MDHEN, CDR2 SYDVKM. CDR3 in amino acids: CASSPGDLSSYEQYV. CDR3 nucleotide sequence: TGTGCCAGCAGCCCCGGGGATCTTAGCTCCTACGAGCAGTACGTC.

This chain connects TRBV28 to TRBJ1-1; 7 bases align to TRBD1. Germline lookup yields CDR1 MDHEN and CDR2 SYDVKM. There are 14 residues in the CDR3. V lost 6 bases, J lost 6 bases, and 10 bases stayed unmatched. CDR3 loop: CASSPGGIVAEAFF. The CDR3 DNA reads TGTGCCAGCAGCCCAGGGGGAATTGTAGCTGAAGCTTTCTTT.

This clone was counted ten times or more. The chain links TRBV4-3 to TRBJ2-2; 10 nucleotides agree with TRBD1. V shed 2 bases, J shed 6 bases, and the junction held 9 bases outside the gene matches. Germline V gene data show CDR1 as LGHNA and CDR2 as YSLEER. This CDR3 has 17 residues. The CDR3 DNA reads TGCGCCAGCAGCCAACAAGCCGGGACAGGGGTCGCCGGGGAGCTGTTTTTT. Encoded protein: CASSQQAGTGVAGELFF.

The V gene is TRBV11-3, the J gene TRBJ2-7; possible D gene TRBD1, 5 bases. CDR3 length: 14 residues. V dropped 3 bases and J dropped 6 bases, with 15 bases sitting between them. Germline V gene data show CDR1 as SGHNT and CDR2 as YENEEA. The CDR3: CASSFERGKGEQYF. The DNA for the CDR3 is TGTGCCAGCAGCTTCGAAAGGGGAAAGGGCGAGCAGTACTTC.

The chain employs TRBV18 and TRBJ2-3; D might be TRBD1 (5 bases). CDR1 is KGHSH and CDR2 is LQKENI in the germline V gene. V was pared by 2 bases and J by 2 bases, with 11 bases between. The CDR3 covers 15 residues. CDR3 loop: CASSPSRVVTDTQYF. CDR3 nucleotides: TGTGCCAGCTCACCAAGCAGGGTAGTCACAGATACGCAGTATTTT.

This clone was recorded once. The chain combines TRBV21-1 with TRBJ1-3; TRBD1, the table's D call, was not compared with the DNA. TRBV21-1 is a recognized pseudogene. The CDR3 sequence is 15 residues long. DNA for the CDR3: TGTGCCAGCAGCACTCCGCAGGGGTTGGTTGGCACCATATATTTT. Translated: CASSTPQGLVGTIYF.

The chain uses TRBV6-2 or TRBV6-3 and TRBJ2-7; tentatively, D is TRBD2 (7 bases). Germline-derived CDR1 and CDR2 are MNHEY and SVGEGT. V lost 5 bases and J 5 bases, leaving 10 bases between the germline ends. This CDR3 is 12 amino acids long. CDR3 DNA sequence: TGTGCCAGCAGTAGGGAGGGGGACGAGCAGTACGTC. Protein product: CASSREGDEQYV.

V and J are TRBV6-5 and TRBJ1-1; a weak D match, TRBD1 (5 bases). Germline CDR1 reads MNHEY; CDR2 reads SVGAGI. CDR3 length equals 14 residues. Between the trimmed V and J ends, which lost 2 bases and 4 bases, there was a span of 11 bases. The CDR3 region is CASSYKLRATEAFF. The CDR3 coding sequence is TGTGCCAGCAGTTACAAGCTCAGGGCCACTGAAGCTTTCTTT.

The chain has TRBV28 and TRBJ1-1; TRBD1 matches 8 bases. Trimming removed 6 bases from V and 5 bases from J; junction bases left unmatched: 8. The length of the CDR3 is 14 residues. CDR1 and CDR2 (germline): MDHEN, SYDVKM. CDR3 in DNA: TGTGCCAGCAGATCCCTACAGGGGGTGACTGAAGCTTTCTTT. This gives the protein CASRSLQGVTEAFF.

This CDR3 reads CAIRDDRGANEKLFF. The CDR3 nucleotides are TGTGCCATCAGGGACGACCGGGGGGCTAATGAAAAACTGTTTTTT. The chain combines TRBV10-3 with TRBJ1-4; possibly TRBD1 for D (5 bases). This CDR3 region has 15 residues. Trimming removed 6 bases from V and 3 bases from J, with 14 bases in between. The V gene's germline CDR1 is ENHRY and CDR2 SYGVKD.

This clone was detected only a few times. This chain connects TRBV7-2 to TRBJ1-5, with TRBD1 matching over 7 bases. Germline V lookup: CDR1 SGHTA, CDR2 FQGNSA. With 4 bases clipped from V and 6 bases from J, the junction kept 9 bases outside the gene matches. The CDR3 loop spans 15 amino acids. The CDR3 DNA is TGTGCCAGCAGCTCCGACAGGGCAGCAGGTCAGCCCCAGCATTTT. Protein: CASSSDRAAGQPQHF.

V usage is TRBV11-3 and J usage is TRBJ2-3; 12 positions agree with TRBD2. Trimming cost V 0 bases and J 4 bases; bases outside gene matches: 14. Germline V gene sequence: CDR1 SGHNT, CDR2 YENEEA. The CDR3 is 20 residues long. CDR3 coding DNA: TGTGCCAGCAGCTTAGAAAGGTGGACTAGCGGGGAGGCCGGGGCAGATACGCAGTATTTT. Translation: CASSLERWTSGEAGADTQYF.

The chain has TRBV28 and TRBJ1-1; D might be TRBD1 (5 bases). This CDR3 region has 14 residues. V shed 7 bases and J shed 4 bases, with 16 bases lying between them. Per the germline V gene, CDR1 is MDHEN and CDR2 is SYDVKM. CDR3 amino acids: CASTPGQGGTEAFF. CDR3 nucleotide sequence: TGTGCCAGCACCCCTGGCCAGGGTGGCACTGAAGCTTTCTTT.

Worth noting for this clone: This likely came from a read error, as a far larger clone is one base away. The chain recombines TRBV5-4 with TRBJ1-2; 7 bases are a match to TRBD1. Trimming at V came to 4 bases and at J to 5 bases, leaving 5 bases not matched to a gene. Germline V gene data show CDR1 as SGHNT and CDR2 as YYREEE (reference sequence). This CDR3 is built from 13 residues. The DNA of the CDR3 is TGTGCCAGCAGCGCGACAGGGAATTATGGCTACACCTTC. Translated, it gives CASSATGNYGYTF.

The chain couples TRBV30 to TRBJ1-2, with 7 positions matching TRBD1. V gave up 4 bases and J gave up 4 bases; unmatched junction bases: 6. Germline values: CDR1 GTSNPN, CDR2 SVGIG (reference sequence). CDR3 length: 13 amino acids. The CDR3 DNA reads TGTGCCTGGAATAGGGGGCAGGGCTATGGCTACACCTTC. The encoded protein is CAWNRGQGYGYTF.

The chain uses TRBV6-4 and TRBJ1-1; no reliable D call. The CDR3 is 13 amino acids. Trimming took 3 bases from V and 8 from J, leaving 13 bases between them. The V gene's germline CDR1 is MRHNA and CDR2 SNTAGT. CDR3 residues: CASSEFIGVEAFF. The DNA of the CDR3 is TGTGCCAGCAGTGAATTTATAGGAGTAGAAGCTTTCTTT.

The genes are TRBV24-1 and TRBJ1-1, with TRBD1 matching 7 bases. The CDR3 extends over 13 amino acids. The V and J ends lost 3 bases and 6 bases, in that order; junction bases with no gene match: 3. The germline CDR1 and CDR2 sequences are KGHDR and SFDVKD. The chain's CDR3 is CATSDAGQPEAFF. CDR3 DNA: TGTGCCACCAGTGATGCGGGACAGCCTGAAGCTTTCTTT.

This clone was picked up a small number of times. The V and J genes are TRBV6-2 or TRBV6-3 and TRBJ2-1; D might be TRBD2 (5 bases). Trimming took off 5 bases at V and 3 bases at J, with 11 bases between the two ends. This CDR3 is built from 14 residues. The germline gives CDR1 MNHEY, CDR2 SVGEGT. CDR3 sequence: CASSRLGSYNEQFF. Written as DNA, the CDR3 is TGTGCCAGCAGTCGTTTGGGGAGCTACAATGAGCAGTTCTTC.

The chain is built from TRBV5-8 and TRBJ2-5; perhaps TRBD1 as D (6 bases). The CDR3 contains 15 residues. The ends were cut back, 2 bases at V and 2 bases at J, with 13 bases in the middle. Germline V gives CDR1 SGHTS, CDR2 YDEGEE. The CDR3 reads CASSFGQFQQETQYF. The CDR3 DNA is TGTGCCAGCAGCTTCGGACAGTTTCAACAAGAGACCCAGTACTTC.

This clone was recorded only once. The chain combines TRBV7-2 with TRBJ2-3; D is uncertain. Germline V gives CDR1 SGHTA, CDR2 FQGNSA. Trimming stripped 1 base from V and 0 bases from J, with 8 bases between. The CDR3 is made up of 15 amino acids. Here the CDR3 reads CASSLGRTSTDTQYF. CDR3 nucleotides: TGTGCCAGCAGCTTAGGTAGAACTAGCACAGATACGCAGTATTTT.

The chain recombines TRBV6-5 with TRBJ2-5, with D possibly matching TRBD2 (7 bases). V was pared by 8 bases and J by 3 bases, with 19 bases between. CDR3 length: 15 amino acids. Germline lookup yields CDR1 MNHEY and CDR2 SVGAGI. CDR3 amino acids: CASGKGGTSEETQYF. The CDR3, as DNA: TGTGCCAGCGGGAAGGGAGGGACATCGGAAGAGACCCAGTACTTC.

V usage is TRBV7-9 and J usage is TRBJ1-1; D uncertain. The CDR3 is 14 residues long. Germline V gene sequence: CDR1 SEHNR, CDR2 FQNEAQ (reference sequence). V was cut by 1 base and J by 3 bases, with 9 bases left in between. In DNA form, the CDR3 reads TGTGCCAGCAGCTTAGTAGCGGACTACACTGAAGCTTTCTTT. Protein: CASSLVADYTEAFF.

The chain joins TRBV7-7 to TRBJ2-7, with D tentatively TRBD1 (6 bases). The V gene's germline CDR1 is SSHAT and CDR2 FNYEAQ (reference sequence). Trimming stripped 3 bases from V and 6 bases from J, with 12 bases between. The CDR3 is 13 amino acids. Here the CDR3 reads CASSFAGESEQYF. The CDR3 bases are TGTGCCAGCAGCTTCGCAGGGGAAAGCGAGCAGTACTTC. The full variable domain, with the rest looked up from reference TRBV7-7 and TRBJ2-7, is GAGVSQSPRYKVTKRGQDVTLRCDPISSHATLYWYQQALGQGPEFLTYFNYEAQPDKSGLPSDRFSAERPEGSISTLTIQRTEQRDSAMYRCASSFAGESEQYFGPGTRLTVT.

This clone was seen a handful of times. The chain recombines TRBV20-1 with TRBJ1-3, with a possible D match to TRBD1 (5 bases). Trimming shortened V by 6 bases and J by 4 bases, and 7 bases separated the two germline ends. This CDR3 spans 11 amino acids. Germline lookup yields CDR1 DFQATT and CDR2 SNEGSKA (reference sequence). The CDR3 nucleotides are TGCAGTGCAAACAGGGGAAACACCATATATTTT. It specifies CSANRGNTIYF.

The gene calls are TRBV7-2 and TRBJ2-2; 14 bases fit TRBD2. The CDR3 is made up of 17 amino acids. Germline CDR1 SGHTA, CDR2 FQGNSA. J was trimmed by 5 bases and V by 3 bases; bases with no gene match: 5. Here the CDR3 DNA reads TGTGCCAGCAGCTTCGGACTAGCGGGGGGAATGACCGGGGAGCTGTTTTTT. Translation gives CASSFGLAGGMTGELFF.